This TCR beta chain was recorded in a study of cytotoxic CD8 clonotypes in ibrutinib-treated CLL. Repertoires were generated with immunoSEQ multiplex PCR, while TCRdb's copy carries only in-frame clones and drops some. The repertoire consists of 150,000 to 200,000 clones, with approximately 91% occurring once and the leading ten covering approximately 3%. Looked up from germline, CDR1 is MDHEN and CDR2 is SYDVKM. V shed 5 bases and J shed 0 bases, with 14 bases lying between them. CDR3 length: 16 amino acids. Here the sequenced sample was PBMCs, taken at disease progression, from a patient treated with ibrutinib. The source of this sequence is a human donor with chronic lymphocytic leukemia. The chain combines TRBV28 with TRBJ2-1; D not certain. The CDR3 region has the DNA TGTGCCAGCAGTCCCCCTTCTCCCTCCTCCTACAATGAGCAGTTCTTC. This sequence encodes CASSPPSPSSYNEQFF.